The 27 T cell receptor beta chains below all came from one sample that was sequenced in a study of T-cell memory formation after mild COVID-19. MiXCR was run by TCRdb on the 5' RACE reads, yielding one entry per CDR3 protein. The repertoire has 100,000 to 120,000 distinct CDR3 sequences, roughly a sixth of them found once; the top ten carry 5% to 7%. Sequencing was performed on PBMCs or a T cell subset sorted from them (not recorded which). All receptors derive from a man aged 18 to 29 who had mild COVID-19 (a few samples of this study predate the infection). Cell type and time point are not known.

V usage is TRBV2 and J usage is TRBJ1-2; tentative D call: TRBD1 (5 bases). CDR3 length equals 14 residues. V lost 4 bases and J lost 4, with 13 bases in between. CDR1 and CDR2 from the germline V gene are SNHLY and FYNNEI. CDR3 DNA sequence: TGTGCCAGCAGTGGGACGGGGGGATCCTATGGCTACACCTTC. This translates into CASSGTGGSYGYTF.

J is TRBJ1-2 and V is TRBV6-5; the D gene is possibly TRBD1 (5 bases). Germline CDR1 and CDR2: MNHEY and SVGAGI. The CDR3 has 16 residues. V shed 5 bases and J shed 8 bases, with 24 bases lying between them. CDR3 sequence reads: CASSRGRSPSGGGYTF. In DNA form, the CDR3 reads TGTGCCAGCAGTCGCGGACGGAGTCCCAGCGGGGGAGGCTACACCTTC.

The chain is built from TRBV6-5 and TRBJ1-6; tentative D call: TRBD1 (5 bases). Per germline, CDR1 MNHEY and CDR2 SVGAGI. Trimming stripped 2 bases from V and 10 bases from J, with 15 bases between. The CDR3 covers 15 residues. CDR3 nucleotide sequence: TGTGCCAGCAGTTACCAGCTAGCGGGGCGGTCACCCCTCCACTTT. Translating gives CASSYQLAGRSPLHF.

This clonotype was detected a few times. V usage is TRBV11-2 and J usage is TRBJ2-1, with D perhaps matching TRBD1 (5 bases). V lost 0 bases and J 12 bases, leaving 12 bases between the germline ends. Per germline, CDR1 SGHAT and CDR2 FQNNGV. The CDR3 covers 13 residues. The CDR3 DNA reads TGTGCCAGCAGCTTAGAGCAGGGCCAGCCGCAGTTCTTC. It encodes CASSLEQGQPQFF.

V and J are TRBV20-1 and TRBJ2-7, with no clear D. Germline V gene data show CDR1 as DFQATT and CDR2 as SNEGSKA (reference sequence). This CDR3 spans 13 amino acids. V lost 3 bases and J lost 4, with 13 bases in between. CDR3 nucleotides: TGCAGTGCTAGCGATGACCCCCTATACGAGCAGTACGTC. Its translation is CSASDDPLYEQYV.

V is TRBV29-1 and J is TRBJ1-2, with a tentative D call TRBD1 (6 bases). Trimming shortened V by 4 bases and J by 4 bases, and 7 bases separated the two germline ends. From germline, CDR1 is SQVTM and CDR2 ANQGSEA. CDR3 size: 11 residues. CDR3 nucleotide sequence: TGCAGCGTTGGGACAGTCTATGGCTACACCTTC. This gives the protein CSVGTVYGYTF.

There are many counts of this clonotype. The chain has TRBV20-1 and TRBJ2-1, with TRBD2 matching 11 bases. CDR1 and CDR2 (germline): DFQATT, SNEGSKA (reference sequence). The junction had 4 bases not matched to a gene; V was cut back by 7 bases and J by 2 bases. CDR3 length: 14 residues. This CDR3 reads CSVLSGGAYNEQFF. CDR3 coding DNA: TGCAGTGTTCTTAGCGGGGGGGCCTACAATGAGCAGTTCTTC.

V usage is TRBV5-1 and J usage is TRBJ2-2; 10 bases fit TRBD1. This CDR3 spans 15 amino acids. CDR1 SGHRS and CDR2 YFSETQ come from the germline V gene. Trimming removed 3 bases from V and 4 bases from J; junction bases left unmatched: 3. The CDR3 loop reads CASSSGTGVTGELFF. The CDR3 nucleotides are TGCGCCAGCAGCTCCGGGACAGGGGTCACCGGGGAGCTGTTTTTT.

A few counts support this clonotype. The chain carries TRBV18 and TRBJ2-6, with 7 bases identical to TRBD1. V was clipped by 6 bases and J by 1 base; unmatched bases: 3. The germline gives CDR1 KGHSH, CDR2 LQKENI. This CDR3 region has 15 residues. CDR3 protein: CASSGQLSGANVLTF. The CDR3 DNA sequence: TGTGCCAGCTCGGGACAGCTATCTGGGGCCAACGTCCTGACTTTC. The full variable domain, in which reference TRBV18 and TRBJ2-6 provide the parts outside the CDR3, is NAGVMQNPRHLVRRRGQEARLRCSPMKGHSHVYWYRQLPEEGLKFMVYLQKENIIDESGMPKERFSAEFPKEGPSILRIQQVVRGDSAAYFCASSGQLSGANVLTFGAGSRLTVL.

This clonotype occurred a few times. This rearrangement joins TRBV5-5 to TRBJ2-5, with D maybe TRBD2 (6 bases). The ends were cut back, 0 bases at V and 5 bases at J, with 17 bases in the middle. The CDR3 has 16 residues. The germline V gene encodes CDR1 SGHKS and CDR2 YYEKEE (reference sequence). CDR3 loop: CASSLVPQTRGETQYF. The CDR3 DNA follows: TGTGCCAGCAGCTTGGTCCCCCAGACTAGGGGTGAGACCCAGTACTTC.

The chain employs TRBV12-3 or TRBV12-4 and TRBJ1-6, with D perhaps TRBD1 (5 bases). The CDR3 is made up of 13 amino acids. Trimming cost V 2 bases and J 10 bases, with 9 bases left between them. The CDR3 nucleotides read TGTGCCAGCAGTTTACGGGACGAATCACCCCTCCACTTT. This codes for CASSLRDESPLHF.

This clonotype showed up just a few times. The genes are TRBV7-2 and TRBJ1-1; D ambiguous. Trimming cost V 4 bases and J 7 bases, with 7 bases left between them. The CDR3 length is 11 residues. CDR1 is SGHTA and CDR2 is FQGNSA in the germline V gene. The CDR3 region has the DNA TGTGCCAGCAGCTCGGGGATTGAAGCTTTCTTT. Translation: CASSSGIEAFF.

There are many counts of this clonotype. The CDR3, as DNA: TGTGCCAGCAGTTACCGTCGGCCAGGTACTGAAGCTTTCTTT. Its protein product is CASSYRRPGTEAFF. The rearrangement joins TRBV6-5 to TRBJ1-1; D is uncertain. The CDR3 extends over 14 amino acids. V was cut by 2 bases and J by 5 bases, with 12 bases left in between. Germline-derived CDR1 and CDR2 are MNHEY and SVGAGI.

At least ten counts were recorded for this clonotype. The chain uses TRBV7-2 and TRBJ2-7; D is unclear. The V gene's germline CDR1 is SGHTA and CDR2 FQGNSA. The germline V and J ends were trimmed by 5 bases and 4 bases, with 6 bases remaining between them. The CDR3 contains 11 residues. The CDR3 DNA follows: TGTGCCAGCAGCCCACAGTACGAGCAGTACTTC. Translating gives CASSPQYEQYF.

V and J are TRBV7-2 and TRBJ2-3; no definite D call. In germline, CDR1 is SGHTA, CDR2 FQGNSA. The CDR3 has 13 amino acids. Trimming pared 1 base from V and 4 bases from J, leaving 6 bases between. This CDR3 reads CASSLVGPDTQYF. CDR3 nucleotides: TGTGCCAGCAGCTTAGTAGGGCCAGATACGCAGTATTTT.

The chain carries TRBV6-5 and TRBJ2-1, with 7 bases aligning to TRBD1. Germline V gene sequence: CDR1 MNHEY, CDR2 SVGAGI. The CDR3 runs 13 residues. Losses at the gene ends were 5 bases for V and 4 bases for J; bases not matched to a gene: 2. The DNA for the CDR3 is TGTGCCAGCAGTGGACAGGAATACAATGAGCAGTTCTTC. Amino acids: CASSGQEYNEQFF.

This chain joins TRBV12-3 or TRBV12-4 and TRBJ1-5; D may be TRBD1 (5 bases). The CDR3 extends over 15 amino acids. Deletions cut 2 bases from V and 2 bases from J, with 10 bases between. The CDR3 DNA is TGTGCCAGCAGTTTACGCGGGGCTGGCAATCAGCCCCAGCATTTT. This codes for CASSLRGAGNQPQHF.

The chain's CDR3 is CASSLVVDEQYF. The CDR3 DNA follows: TGTGCCAGCAGCTTAGTCGTTGACGAGCAGTACTTC. V and J are TRBV11-2 and TRBJ2-7; D gene uncertain. The CDR3 spans 12 residues. Trimming stripped 1 base from V and 5 bases from J, with 6 bases between. CDR1 and CDR2 from the germline V gene are SGHAT and FQNNGV.

This clonotype occurred many times. The chain links TRBV20-1 to TRBJ2-2; weak D call: TRBD2 (5 bases). Germline V gene data show CDR1 as DFQATT and CDR2 as SNEGSKA (reference sequence). Trimming pared 6 bases from V and 1 base from J, leaving 15 bases between. The CDR3 is 15 residues long. CDR3 DNA sequence: TGCAGTGCCCCTGAACCGGGGAGGAACACCGGGGAGCTGTTTTTT. This codes for CSAPEPGRNTGELFF.

The chain combines TRBV9 with TRBJ2-2; D uncertain. The CDR3 length is 14 residues. The V end was cut by 0 bases, the J end by 1 base, with 4 bases between. Germline V gene data show CDR1 as SGDLS and CDR2 as YYNGEE. The CDR3 region has the DNA TGTGCCAGCAGCGTAGAAGGGAACACCGGGGAGCTGTTTTTT. Translating gives CASSVEGNTGELFF.

This chain connects TRBV18 to TRBJ2-1; D is uncertain. Germline V lookup: CDR1 KGHSH, CDR2 LQKENI. This CDR3 has 13 residues. With 3 bases removed from V and 6 bases from J, the gap between germline ends came to 9 bases. The CDR3 is CASSPLRSNEQFF. The DNA for the CDR3 is TGTGCCAGCTCACCGTTACGGAGCAATGAGCAGTTCTTC.

This clonotype appeared a few times. V usage is TRBV12-3 or TRBV12-4 and J usage is TRBJ2-1, with 14 nucleotides matching TRBD2. Trimming at V came to 5 bases and at J to 4 bases, leaving 7 bases not matched to a gene. This CDR3 is 17 amino acids long. The CDR3 DNA reads as TGTGCCAGCAGTGCTCGACTAGCGGGGGGGCATTACAATGAGCAGTTCTTC. As protein: CASSARLAGGHYNEQFF.

This rearrangement joins TRBV3-1 to TRBJ2-3; D gene uncertain. Germline values: CDR1 LGHDT, CDR2 YNNKEL (reference sequence). CDR3 length: 12 residues. Trimming shortened V by 4 bases and J by 6 bases, and 8 bases separated the two germline ends. The CDR3 loop reads CASSLVRDTQYF. CDR3 DNA sequence: TGTGCCAGCAGCCTAGTACGGGATACGCAGTATTTT.

V and J are TRBV6-5 and TRBJ1-5, with D hard to call. This CDR3 spans 13 amino acids. CDR1 MNHEY and CDR2 SVGAGI come from the germline V gene. Trimming removed 2 bases at V and 6 bases at J, with 8 bases between. CDR3 sequence: CASSYKEGQPQHF. In DNA form, the CDR3 reads TGTGCCAGCAGTTACAAGGAAGGTCAGCCCCAGCATTTT.

The genes are TRBV4-1 and TRBJ2-7, with 7 bases lining up with TRBD1. J gave up 3 bases and V 2 bases, and 7 bases lay outside the gene matches. Germline V gives CDR1 MGHRA, CDR2 YSYEKL. The CDR3 loop spans 15 amino acids. This CDR3 is CASSQRRAGGYEQYF. The CDR3 coding sequence is TGCGCCAGCAGCCAACGCAGGGCAGGGGGCTACGAGCAGTACTTC.

The chain recombines TRBV30 with TRBJ2-3, with D tentatively TRBD1 (6 bases). CDR1 and CDR2 (germline): GTSNPN, SVGIG (reference sequence). This CDR3 region has 11 residues. The germline V and J ends were trimmed by 4 bases and 7 bases, with 9 bases remaining between them. This CDR3 is CAWTQGYTQYF. CDR3 nucleotide sequence: TGTGCCTGGACACAGGGATATACGCAGTATTTT.

This clonotype was picked up a small number of times. One end of the junction does not line up with germline, which may come from a read error. The chain recombines TRBV5-1 with TRBJ2-1; D is possibly TRBD2 (5 bases). Germline loops: CDR1 SGHRS, CDR2 YFSETQ. This CDR3 has 12 amino acids. The CDR3 loop is CASRFIGDEQFF. For the CDR3, the DNA is TGCGCCAGCCGCTTTATCGGGGATGAGCAGTTCTTC.